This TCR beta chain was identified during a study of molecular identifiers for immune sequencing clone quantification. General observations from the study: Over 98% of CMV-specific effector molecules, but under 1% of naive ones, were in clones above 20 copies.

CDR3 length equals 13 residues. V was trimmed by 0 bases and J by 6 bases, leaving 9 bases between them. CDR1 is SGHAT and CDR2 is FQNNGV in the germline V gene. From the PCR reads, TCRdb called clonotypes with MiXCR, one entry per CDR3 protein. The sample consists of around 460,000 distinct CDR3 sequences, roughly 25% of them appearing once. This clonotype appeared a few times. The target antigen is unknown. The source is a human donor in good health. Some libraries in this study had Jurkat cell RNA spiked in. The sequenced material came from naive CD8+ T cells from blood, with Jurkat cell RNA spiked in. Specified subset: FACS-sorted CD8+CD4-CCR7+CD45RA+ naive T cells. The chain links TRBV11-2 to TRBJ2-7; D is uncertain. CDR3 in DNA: TGTGCCAGCAGCTTAGATCTCGCTCTCGAGCAGTACTTC. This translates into CASSLDLALEQYF.